One and the same sample provided the 19 T cell receptor beta chains below, sequenced in a study of CXCR3-negative and CXCR3-positive naive CD8 T cells (dated by TCRdb to the late 2010s). Sequencing instrument: NextSeq 550. The Human TCR Profiling Kit (MiLaboratory) was used to make UMI-labeled 5' RACE TRB cDNA libraries. After TCRdb reprocessed the reads, each CDR3 protein sequence was kept as one row, without DNA. This sample's table has entries for about 56,000 distinct CDR3 sequences. The ten largest make up 20% of the sample. The material sequenced was memory CD8+ T cells from blood. The sample's cell subset or site, from its label and the paper: conventional CD8+ memory T cells (TMEM), sorted as controls. The receptors originated from a human donor in good health. Some clones in this sample may be carry-over from other donors' samples.

This clonotype counts as medium-sized by frequency. This rearrangement joins TRBV28 to TRBJ1-6; TCRdb indicates TRBD1, and absent DNA this call remains unverified. Germline V gives CDR1 MDHEN, CDR2 SYDVKM. The CDR3 runs to 16 residues. This CDR3 reads CASSKAGTGELPPLHF.

The chain combines TRBV23-1 with TRBJ2-7; absent DNA, TCRdb's TRBD2 call cannot be checked. TRBV23-1 is marked as an open reading frame, function uncertain. This CDR3 contains 18 residues. This chain's CDR3 is CASSQSPGSGSGGYEQYF.

The genes are TRBV12-3 or TRBV12-4 and TRBJ2-3; TCRdb names TRBD1, which stays unverified in the absence of DNA. The CDR3 consists of 16 residues. The CDR3 here is CASSPDPGLSTDTQYF.

The chain recombines TRBV9 with TRBJ2-7; no DNA is available, so the TRBD1 call from TCRdb remains unchecked. Germline CDR1 and CDR2: SGDLS and YYNGEE. This CDR3 is built from 14 residues. The CDR3 sequence: CASSAGQGKDEQYF.

The chain combines TRBV20-1 with TRBJ1-2. Per the germline V gene, CDR1 is DFQATT and CDR2 is SNEGSKA (reference sequence). CDR3 length: 17 residues. CDR3 residues: CSARGVRPKEHNYGYTF.

The gene calls are TRBV20-1 and TRBJ2-1; TCRdb names TRBD2, which stays unverified in the absence of DNA. The length of the CDR3 is 16 residues. Germline V gives CDR1 DFQATT, CDR2 SNEGSKA (reference sequence). The CDR3 spells CSARHTPSGRMYEQFF.

The genes are TRBV29-1 and TRBJ2-1. Germline CDR1 reads SQVTM; CDR2 reads ANQGSEA. The CDR3 extends over 16 amino acids. CDR3 amino acids: CSVEDQQRKSYNEQFF.

The genes are TRBV12-3 or TRBV12-4 and TRBJ2-2. The CDR3 runs to 11 residues. This chain's CDR3 is CASSLARELFF.

The gene calls are TRBV7-4 and TRBJ2-7; TCRdb indicates TRBD1, and absent DNA this call remains unverified. The CDR3 has 14 residues. The germline CDR1 and CDR2 sequences are SGHVT and SQSDAQ. CDR3 region: CASSFGTGSYEQYF.

The chain has TRBV3-1 and TRBJ2-3; lacking DNA, the TRBD2 call made by TCRdb goes unchecked. CDR3 length: 16 residues. In germline, CDR1 is LGHDT, CDR2 YNNKEL (reference sequence). The CDR3 protein is CASSQFSGGPTDTQYF.

This chain links TRBV15 with TRBJ1-5; TCRdb selects TRBD1, and the lack of DNA leaves this call unchecked. The CDR3 runs 15 residues. The germline CDR1 and CDR2 sequences are LNHNV and YYDKDF (reference sequence). CDR3 protein: CATSRAGVLNQPQHF.

The chain carries TRBV7-3 and TRBJ2-1; with no DNA, the TCRdb D assignment of TRBD1 cannot be verified. The CDR3 runs to 16 residues. In germline, CDR1 is SGHTA, CDR2 FQGTGA. CDR3 loop: CASSGQGQAAYNEQFF.

This chain connects TRBV29-1 to TRBJ1-4; TCRdb selects TRBD1, and the lack of DNA leaves this call unchecked. The CDR3 is 11 residues long. Germline V lookup: CDR1 SQVTM, CDR2 ANQGSEA. The CDR3 spells CSVQGQLGLFF. Combining the CDR3 with reference TRBV29-1 and TRBJ1-4 gives the whole variable domain SAVISQKPSRDICQRGTSLTIQCQVDSQVTMMFWYRQQPGQSLTLIATANQGSEATYESGFVIDKFPISRPNLTFSTLTVSNMSPEDSSIYLCSVQGQLGLFFGSGTQLSVL.

The chain carries TRBV28 and TRBJ1-1; TCRdb selects TRBD1, and the lack of DNA leaves this call unchecked. CDR3 length equals 14 residues. The germline gives CDR1 MDHEN, CDR2 SYDVKM. CDR3 amino acids: CASIREGARSEAFF.

The rearrangement joins TRBV4-1 to TRBJ1-2. Germline values: CDR1 MGHRA, CDR2 YSYEKL. This CDR3 spans 15 amino acids. This CDR3 reads CASSQDPGQLVGYTF.

The gene calls are TRBV6-5 and TRBJ1-1. The CDR3 covers 14 residues. Germline assignment: CDR1 MNHEY and CDR2 SVGAGI. The CDR3 reads CASSYTVMNTEAFF.

The J gene is TRBJ1-4, the V gene TRBV7-8; with no DNA, the TCRdb D assignment of TRBD1 cannot be verified. The germline gives CDR1 SGHVS, CDR2 FQNEAQ. The CDR3 has 16 residues. The CDR3 reads CASSLGGWDTNEKLFF.

The chain uses TRBV25-1 and TRBJ2-7; TCRdb proposes TRBD1, but this gene call is untestable without DNA. The CDR3 extends over 14 amino acids. Germline assignment: CDR1 MGHDK and CDR2 SYGVNS. CDR3 protein: CASSAGQGPYEQYF.

The rearrangement uses TRBV28 and TRBJ1-2. The CDR3 spans 16 residues. Germline CDR1 is MDHEN and CDR2 is SYDVKM. CDR3 sequence reads: CASSPLAAGDDYGYTF.